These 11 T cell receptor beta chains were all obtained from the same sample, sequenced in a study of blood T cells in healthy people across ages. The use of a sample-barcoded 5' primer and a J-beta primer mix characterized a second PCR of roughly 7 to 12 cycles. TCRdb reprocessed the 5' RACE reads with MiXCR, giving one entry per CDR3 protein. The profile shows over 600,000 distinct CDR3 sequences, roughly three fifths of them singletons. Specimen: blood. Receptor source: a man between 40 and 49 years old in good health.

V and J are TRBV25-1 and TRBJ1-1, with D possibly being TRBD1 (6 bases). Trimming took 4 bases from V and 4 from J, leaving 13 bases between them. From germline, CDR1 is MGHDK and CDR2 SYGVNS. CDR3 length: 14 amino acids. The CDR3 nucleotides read TGTGCCAGCAGTGGCGATCAGGGGATCACTGAAGCTTTCTTT. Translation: CASSGDQGITEAFF.

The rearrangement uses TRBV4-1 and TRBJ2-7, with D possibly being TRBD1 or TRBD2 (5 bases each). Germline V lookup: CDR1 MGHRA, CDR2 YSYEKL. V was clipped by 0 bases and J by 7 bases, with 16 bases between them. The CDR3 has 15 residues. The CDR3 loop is CASSQDRGLSREQYF. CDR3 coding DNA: TGCGCCAGCAGCCAAGATCGGGGCCTATCTCGGGAGCAGTACTTC.

CDR3 sequence reads: CAIRTDRGTTGELFF. Written as DNA, the CDR3 is TGTGCCATCAGGACGGACAGGGGAACTACCGGGGAGCTGTTTTTT. The chain has TRBV10-3 and TRBJ2-2; TRBD1 agrees at 9 bases. Germline V CDR1 and CDR2: ENHRY, SYGVKD. V gave up 6 bases and J gave up 5 bases; unmatched junction bases: 7. CDR3 length: 15 residues.

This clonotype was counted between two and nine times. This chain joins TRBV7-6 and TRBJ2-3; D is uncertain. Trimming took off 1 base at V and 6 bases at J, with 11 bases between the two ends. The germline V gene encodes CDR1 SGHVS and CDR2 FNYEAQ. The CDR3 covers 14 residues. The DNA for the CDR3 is TGTGCCAGCAGCTTAGGTGGTAGCAGGGATACGCAGTATTTT. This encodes CASSLGGSRDTQYF.

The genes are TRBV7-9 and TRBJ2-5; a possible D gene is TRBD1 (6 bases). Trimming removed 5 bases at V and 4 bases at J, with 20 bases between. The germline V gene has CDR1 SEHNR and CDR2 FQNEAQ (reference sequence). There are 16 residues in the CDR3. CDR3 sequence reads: CASSAGVGPELETQYF. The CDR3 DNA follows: TGTGCCAGCAGCGCAGGGGTTGGGCCCGAACTAGAGACCCAGTACTTC.

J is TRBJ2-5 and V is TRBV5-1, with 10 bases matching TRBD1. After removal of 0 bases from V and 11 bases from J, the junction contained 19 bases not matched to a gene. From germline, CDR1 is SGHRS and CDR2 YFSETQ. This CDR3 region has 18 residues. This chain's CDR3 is CASSLAKGPGQGRNEQYF. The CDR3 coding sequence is TGCGCCAGCAGCTTGGCAAAGGGGCCGGGACAGGGGAGGAATGAGCAGTACTTC.

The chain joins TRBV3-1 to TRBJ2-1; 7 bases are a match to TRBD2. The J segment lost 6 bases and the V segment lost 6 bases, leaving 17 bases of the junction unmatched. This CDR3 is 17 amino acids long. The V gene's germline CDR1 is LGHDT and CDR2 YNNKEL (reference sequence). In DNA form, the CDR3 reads TGTGCCAGCAGTACTAGGGGCGGGAGTGTTCGGGCCAATGAGCAGTTCTTC. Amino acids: CASSTRGGSVRANEQFF.

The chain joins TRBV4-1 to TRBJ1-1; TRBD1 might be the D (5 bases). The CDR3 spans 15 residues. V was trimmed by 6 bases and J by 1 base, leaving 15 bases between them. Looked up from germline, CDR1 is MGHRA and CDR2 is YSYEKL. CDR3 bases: TGCGCCAGCAGAGCCCGGGACGTTCAGAACACTGAAGCTTTCTTT. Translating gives CASRARDVQNTEAFF.

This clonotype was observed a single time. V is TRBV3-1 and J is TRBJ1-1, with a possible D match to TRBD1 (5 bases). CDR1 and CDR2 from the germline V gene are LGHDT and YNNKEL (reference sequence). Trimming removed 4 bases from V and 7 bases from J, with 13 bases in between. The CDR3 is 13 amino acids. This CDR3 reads CASSPFLRGEAFF. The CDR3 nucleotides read TGTGCCAGCAGCCCCTTTTTGAGGGGTGAAGCTTTCTTT.

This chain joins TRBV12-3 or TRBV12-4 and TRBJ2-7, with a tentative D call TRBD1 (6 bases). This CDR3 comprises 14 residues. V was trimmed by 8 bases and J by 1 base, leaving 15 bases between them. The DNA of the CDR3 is TGTGCCAGCGTCTCAGGGGCGACTTCCTACGAGCAGTACTTC. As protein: CASVSGATSYEQYF.

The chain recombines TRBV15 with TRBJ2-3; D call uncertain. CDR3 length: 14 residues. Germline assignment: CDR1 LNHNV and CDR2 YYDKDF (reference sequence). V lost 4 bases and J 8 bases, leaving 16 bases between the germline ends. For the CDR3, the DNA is TGTGCCACCAGCATGCCCCGGCAAGTGGGTACGCAGTATTTT. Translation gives CATSMPRQVGTQYF.